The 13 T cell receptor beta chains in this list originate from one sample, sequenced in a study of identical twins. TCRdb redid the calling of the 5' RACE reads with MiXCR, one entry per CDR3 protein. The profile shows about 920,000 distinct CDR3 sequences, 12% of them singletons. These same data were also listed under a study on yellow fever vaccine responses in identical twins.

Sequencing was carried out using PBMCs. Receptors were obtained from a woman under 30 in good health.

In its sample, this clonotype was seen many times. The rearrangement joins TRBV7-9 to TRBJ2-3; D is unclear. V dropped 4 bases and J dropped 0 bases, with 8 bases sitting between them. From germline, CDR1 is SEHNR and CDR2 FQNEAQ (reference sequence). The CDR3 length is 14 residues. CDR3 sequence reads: CASSWAESTDTQYF. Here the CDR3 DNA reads TGTGCCAGCAGCTGGGCGGAGAGCACAGATACGCAGTATTTT.

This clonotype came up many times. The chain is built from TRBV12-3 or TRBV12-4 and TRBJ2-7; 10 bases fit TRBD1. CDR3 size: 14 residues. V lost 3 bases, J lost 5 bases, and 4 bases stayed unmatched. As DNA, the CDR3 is TGTGCCAGCAGTTTTGGGACAGGGGAAGACGAGCAGTACTTC. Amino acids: CASSFGTGEDEQYF.

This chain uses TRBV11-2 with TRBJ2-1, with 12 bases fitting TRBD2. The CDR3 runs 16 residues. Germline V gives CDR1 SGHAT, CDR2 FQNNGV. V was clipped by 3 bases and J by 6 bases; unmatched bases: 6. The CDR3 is CASSFLAGGSRNEQFF. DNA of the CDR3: TGTGCCAGCAGCTTCCTAGCGGGGGGGTCCCGCAATGAGCAGTTCTTC.

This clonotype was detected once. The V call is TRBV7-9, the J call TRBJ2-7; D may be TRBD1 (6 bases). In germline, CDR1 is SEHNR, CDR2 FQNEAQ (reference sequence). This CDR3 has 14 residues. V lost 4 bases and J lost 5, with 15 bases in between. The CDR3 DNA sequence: TGTGCCAGCAGCTCGCAGGGGATTTTGGACGAGCAGTACGTC. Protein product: CASSSQGILDEQYV.

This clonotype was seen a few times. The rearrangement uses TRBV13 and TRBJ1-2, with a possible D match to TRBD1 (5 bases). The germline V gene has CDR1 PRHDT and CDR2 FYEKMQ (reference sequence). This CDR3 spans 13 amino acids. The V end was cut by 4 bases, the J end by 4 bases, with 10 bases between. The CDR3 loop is CASSSPTVYGYTF. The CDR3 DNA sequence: TGTGCCAGCAGCTCCCCGACAGTCTATGGCTACACCTTC.

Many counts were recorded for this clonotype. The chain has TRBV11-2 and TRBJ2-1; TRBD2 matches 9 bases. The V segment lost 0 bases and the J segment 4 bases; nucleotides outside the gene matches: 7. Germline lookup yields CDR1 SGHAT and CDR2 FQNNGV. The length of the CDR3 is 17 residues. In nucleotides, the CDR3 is TGTGCCAGCAGCTTAGACCCTAGCGGGGAACTTTACAATGAGCAGTTCTTC. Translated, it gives CASSLDPSGELYNEQFF.

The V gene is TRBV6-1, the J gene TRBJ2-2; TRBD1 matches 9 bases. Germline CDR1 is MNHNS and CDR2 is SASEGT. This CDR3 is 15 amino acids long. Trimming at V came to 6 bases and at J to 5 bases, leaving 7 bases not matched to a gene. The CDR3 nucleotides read TGTGCCAGCAGGGGGACAGGGAAGAGGACCGGGGAGCTGTTTTTT. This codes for CASRGTGKRTGELFF.

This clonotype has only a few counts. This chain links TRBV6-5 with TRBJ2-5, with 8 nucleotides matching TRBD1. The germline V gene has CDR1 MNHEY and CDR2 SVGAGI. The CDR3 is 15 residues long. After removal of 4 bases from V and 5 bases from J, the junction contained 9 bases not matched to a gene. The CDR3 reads CASSSLQGVRETQYF. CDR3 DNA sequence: TGTGCCAGCAGTTCGTTACAGGGGGTTCGGGAGACCCAGTACTTC.

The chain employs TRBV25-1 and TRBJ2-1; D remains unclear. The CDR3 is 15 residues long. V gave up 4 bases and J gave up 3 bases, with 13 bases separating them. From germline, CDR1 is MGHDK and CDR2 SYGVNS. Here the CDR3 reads CASSVRGSIYNEQFF. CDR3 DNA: TGTGCCAGCAGTGTGAGAGGATCTATCTACAATGAGCAGTTCTTC.

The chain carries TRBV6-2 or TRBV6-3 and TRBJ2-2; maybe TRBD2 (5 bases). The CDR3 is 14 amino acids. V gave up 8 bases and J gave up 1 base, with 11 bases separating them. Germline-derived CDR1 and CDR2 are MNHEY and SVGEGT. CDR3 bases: TGTGCCAGCGTCCGGGGTGGGAACACCGGGGAGCTGTTTTTT. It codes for CASVRGGNTGELFF.

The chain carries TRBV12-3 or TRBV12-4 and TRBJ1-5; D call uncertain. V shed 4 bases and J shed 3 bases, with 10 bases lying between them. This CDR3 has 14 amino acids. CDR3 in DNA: TGTGCCAGCAGTTCCAGACGGGTCAATCAGCCCCAGCATTTT. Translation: CASSSRRVNQPQHF.

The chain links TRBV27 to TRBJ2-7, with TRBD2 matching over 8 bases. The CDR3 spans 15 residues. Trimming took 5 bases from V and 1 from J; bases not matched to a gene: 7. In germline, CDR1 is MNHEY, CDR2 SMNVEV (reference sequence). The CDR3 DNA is TGTGCCAGCAGTAGCACTAGCGGACGATCCTACGAGCAGTACTTC. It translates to CASSSTSGRSYEQYF.

CDR3 nucleotides: TGTGCCATCAAAGGGGACGGTAATTCACCCCTCCACTTT. It yields the protein CAIKGDGNSPLHF. The J gene is TRBJ1-6, the V gene TRBV10-3; a possible D gene is TRBD1 (5 bases). Trimming left V 7 bases short and J 6 bases short, with 10 bases between. The germline V gene encodes CDR1 ENHRY and CDR2 SYGVKD. This CDR3 is built from 13 residues.